These 18 T cell receptor beta chains originate from one sample sequenced in a study of cytomegalovirus exposure and HLA in healthy donors. The PCR employed 60 Vbeta primers together with 13 Jbeta primers. Sequencing used immunoSEQ multiplex PCR; TCRdb keeps in-frame clones, though not all of them. The sample has 200,000 to 250,000 clones; approximately 82% are singletons. Sequencing input: PBMCs. The receptors stem from a male donor in good health and CMV-seronegative.

This clone has just one count. The chain recombines TRBV6-1 with TRBJ1-5, with 7 bases matching TRBD1. Germline CDR1 and CDR2: MNHNS and SASEGT. With V trimmed by 8 bases and J by 4 bases, 8 bases remained unmatched. The CDR3 runs to 14 residues. As DNA, the CDR3 is TGTGCCAGCGCTAGGGGGCAATGGAATCAGCCCCAGCATTTT. Translation gives CASARGQWNQPQHF.

This chain joins TRBV30 and TRBJ2-3; tentatively, D is TRBD2 (6 bases). This CDR3 spans 17 amino acids. Looked up from germline, CDR1 is GTSNPN and CDR2 is SVGIG (reference sequence). V lost 2 bases to trimming and J lost 2 bases, with 20 bases between them. Here the CDR3 reads CAWSWAGPPRATDTQYF. CDR3 bases: TGTGCCTGGAGTTGGGCGGGACCCCCTCGGGCCACAGATACGCAGTATTTT.

The J gene is TRBJ1-5, the V gene TRBV18; TRBD1 might be the D (6 bases). V lost 3 bases and J 3 bases, leaving 12 bases between the germline ends. The CDR3 has 15 residues. Germline loops: CDR1 KGHSH, CDR2 LQKENI. This CDR3 is CASSPVGQPNQPQHF. The CDR3 bases are TGTGCCAGCTCACCGGTCGGACAGCCCAATCAGCCCCAGCATTTT.

V gene TRBV5-1 combines with J gene TRBJ2-5, with D uncertain. The CDR3 runs to 13 residues. Germline CDR1 is SGHRS and CDR2 is YFSETQ. V was clipped by 2 bases and J by 5 bases, with 10 bases between them. The CDR3 loop is CASSFIVEETQYF. The CDR3 nucleotides read TGCGCCAGCAGCTTTATAGTAGAGGAGACCCAGTACTTC.

This rearrangement joins TRBV6-1 to TRBJ2-1; a possible D gene is TRBD2 (5 bases). The CDR3 is 13 residues long. V was clipped by 7 bases and J by 4 bases, with 11 bases between them. Germline CDR1 and CDR2: MNHNS and SASEGT. The CDR3, as DNA: TGTGCCAGCAACCTTGGAGGTTACAATGAGCAGTTCTTC. It is translated as CASNLGGYNEQFF.

The genes are TRBV29-1 and TRBJ1-4, with 7 bases lining up with TRBD1. The CDR3 spans 13 residues. CDR1 is SQVTM, CDR2 ANQGSEA, per germline. J gave up 7 bases and V 2 bases, and 4 bases lay outside the gene matches. The CDR3 is CSVELQGIEKLFF. As DNA, the CDR3 is TGCAGCGTTGAACTACAGGGGATTGAAAAACTGTTTTTT.

The CDR3 region is CAISESRTHTIYF. In nucleotides, the CDR3 is TGTGCCATCAGTGAGTCACGTACACACACCATATATTTT. The rearrangement joins TRBV10-3 to TRBJ1-3; D unclear. CDR1 is ENHRY, CDR2 SYGVKD, per germline. The CDR3 runs to 13 residues. V was clipped by 0 bases and J by 8 bases, with 8 bases between them.

The chain couples TRBV9 to TRBJ2-5, with 10 bases aligning to TRBD2. The tail of the sequence fits TRBJ2-7 better, so the J call may be wrong. Germline V gives CDR1 SGDLS, CDR2 YYNGEE. CDR3 length equals 15 residues. DNA of the CDR3: TGTGCCAGCAGCGTAGATGAGCGGGAGGGGTACGAGCAGTACTTC. Translation gives CASSVDEREGYEQYF.

V and J are TRBV28 and TRBJ2-7, with D possibly matching TRBD2 (5 bases). The CDR3 contains 14 residues. Germline V lookup: CDR1 MDHEN, CDR2 SYDVKM. The V and J ends lost 8 bases and 2 bases respectively, with 16 bases between them. In nucleotides, the CDR3 is TGTGCCAGCTGCATACCCGGAGGACCCTACGAGCAGTACTTC. It is translated as CASCIPGGPYEQYF.

The chain links TRBV7-9 to TRBJ2-7; TRBD1 agrees at 11 bases. This CDR3 contains 15 residues. From germline, CDR1 is SEHNR and CDR2 FQNEAQ (reference sequence). With 0 bases clipped from V and 2 bases from J, the junction kept 0 bases outside the gene matches. CDR3 bases: TGTGCCAGCAGCTTAGCGGGACAGGGGGCCTACGAGCAGTACTTC. Translated: CASSLAGQGAYEQYF.

V usage is TRBV28 and J usage is TRBJ2-1, with TRBD1 matching over 7 bases. This CDR3 has 12 amino acids. V was pared by 3 bases and J by 14 bases, with 7 bases of the junction left unmatched. Germline CDR1 is MDHEN and CDR2 is SYDVKM. The CDR3 is CASSLPDRDKFF. The CDR3 DNA sequence: TGTGCCAGCAGTTTGCCCGACAGGGATAAGTTCTTC.

The V and J genes are TRBV10-1 and TRBJ2-3, with a weak D call TRBD2 (6 bases). The CDR3 is 16 residues long. The germline V gene has CDR1 WNHNN and CDR2 SYGVQD (reference sequence). V gave up 0 bases and J gave up 4 bases, with 14 bases separating them. The CDR3 loop is CASSESVGGRADTQYF. The CDR3 DNA reads as TGCGCCAGCAGTGAGTCCGTCGGAGGGAGAGCAGATACGCAGTATTTT.

This clone was seen just once. This CDR3 is CASSQGFLKTVPGPGELFF. The DNA of the CDR3 is TGTGCCAGCAGCCAAGGATTTTTAAAGACAGTCCCAGGTCCCGGGGAGCTGTTTTTT. The chain combines TRBV14 with TRBJ2-2, with TRBD1 as a possible D gene (5 bases). The CDR3 has 19 amino acids. V lost 1 base to trimming and J lost 6 bases, with 24 bases between them. The V gene's germline CDR1 is SGHDN and CDR2 FVKESK.

The chain couples TRBV19 to TRBJ1-2, with unresolved D. The V and J ends lost 5 bases and 8 bases respectively, with 15 bases between them. The germline V gene encodes CDR1 LNHDA and CDR2 SQIVND (reference sequence). This CDR3 has 13 amino acids. CDR3 amino acids: CASSARSLWGYTF. In DNA form, the CDR3 reads TGTGCCAGTAGTGCACGTTCACTGTGGGGCTACACCTTC.

V usage is TRBV7-3 and J usage is TRBJ2-1; weak D call: TRBD2 (5 bases). Germline V lookup: CDR1 SGHTA, CDR2 FQGTGA. CDR3 length equals 16 residues. Trimming pared 4 bases from V and 2 bases from J, leaving 15 bases between. CDR3 sequence: CASSSLVAGPYNEQFF. In DNA form, the CDR3 reads TGTGCCAGCAGCTCGTTAGTGGCGGGTCCCTACAATGAGCAGTTCTTC.

CDR3 bases: TGTGCCAGTAGTATAGTGGGAGGGAATAGCAATCAGCCCCAGCATTTT. Translating it yields CASSIVGGNSNQPQHF. The chain employs TRBV19 and TRBJ1-5; D is undetermined. Germline CDR1 is LNHDA and CDR2 is SQIVND (reference sequence). This CDR3 is built from 16 residues. V shed 1 base and J shed 0 bases, with 10 bases lying between them.

V is TRBV14 and J is TRBJ2-3; D is unresolved. The CDR3 length is 13 residues. V was cut by 4 bases and J by 3 bases, with 8 bases left in between. The germline V gene encodes CDR1 SGHDN and CDR2 FVKESK. CDR3 in amino acids: CASSPSFTDTQYF. The CDR3 coding sequence is TGTGCCAGCAGCCCCTCGTTTACAGATACGCAGTATTTT.

The chain links TRBV25-1 to TRBJ2-1; 10 bases are a match to TRBD2. This CDR3 is built from 16 residues. V lost 3 bases to trimming and J lost 7 bases; unmatched junction nucleotides: 9. Per the germline V gene, CDR1 is MGHDK and CDR2 is SYGVNS. In nucleotides, the CDR3 is TGTGCCAGCAGTGAGGTACCGGGACTAGCGTTTAATGAGCAGTTCTTC. Residues: CASSEVPGLAFNEQFF. The entire variable domain, with the rest obtained from reference TRBV25-1 and TRBJ2-1, is as follows: EADIYQTPRYLVIGTGKKITLECSQTMGHDKMYWYQQDPGMELHLIHYSYGVNSTEKGDLSSESTVSRIRTEHFPLTLESARPSHTSQYLCASSEVPGLAFNEQFFGPGTRLTVL.